These T cell receptor beta chains were read from a single sample in a study of identical twins. TCRdb called the 5' RACE reads again in MiXCR, with one record for every CDR3 protein. This sample yields under 350,000 distinct CDR3 sequences, of which roughly 10% are seen a single time; 5.5% to 9% belongs to the top ten. The data also belong to a second study, concerning yellow fever vaccine responses in identical twins.

Sequencing was done on a sample of CD8+ T cells sorted from blood. The receptors were sampled from a woman between 18 and 29 years old in good health. The CDR3 runs from the conserved cysteine through the conserved F or W.

V gene	J gene	CDR3 protein
TRBV15	TRBJ2-3	CATSRDPWVGDTQYF
TRBV7-6	TRBJ1-4	CASSSLTLTGYEEKLFF
TRBV5-1	TRBJ1-1	CASSGTPGAGAEAFF
TRBV7-6	TRBJ2-7	CASSPSGTTYEQYF
TRBV4-3	TRBJ2-1	CASSQDREGTEQFF
TRBV12-3/TRBV12-4	TRBJ2-5	CASSRTVETQYF
TRBV4-3	TRBJ2-7	CASSQDFLAGDEQYF
TRBV12-3/TRBV12-4	TRBJ2-5	CASSFLGREETQYF
TRBV7-9	TRBJ2-5	CASSLILAGQETQYF
TRBV7-8	TRBJ2-7	CASSLTSGIDYEQYF
TRBV7-9	TRBJ1-1	CASSLEVNTEAFF
TRBV15	TRBJ1-5	CATSRGGQGAISNQPQHF
TRBV12-3/TRBV12-4	TRBJ1-3	CATVRPGGSGNTIYF
TRBV9	TRBJ2-3	CASSVEEGGDPDTQYF
TRBV7-7	TRBJ2-5	CASSLAFAGGWEETQYF
TRBV12-3/TRBV12-4	TRBJ2-2	CASSFLFAELFF
TRBV29-1	TRBJ2-2	CSVNPRGNTGELFF
TRBV27	TRBJ2-1	CASSPPEHNEQFF
TRBV6-2/TRBV6-3	TRBJ2-5	CASSAFSGETQYF
TRBV2	TRBJ2-7	CASSPGEPSEQYF
TRBV6-1	TRBJ2-2	CASRGSELTNTGELFF
TRBV20-1	TRBJ2-7	CSARDLGTSIYEQYF
TRBV19	TRBJ1-5	CASSGSVNQPQHF
TRBV3-1	TRBJ2-3	CASSQGLAGEATDTQYF
TRBV20-1	TRBJ2-1	CSARDAGFSYNEQFF
TRBV7-2	TRBJ2-5	CASSELAVPQETQYF
TRBV29-1	TRBJ2-7	CSVVGLARGEQYF
TRBV9	TRBJ1-2	CASTSGSYGYTF
TRBV29-1	TRBJ2-7	CSVGQSAYEQYF
TRBV7-3	TRBJ2-2	CASSDWTSLNTGELFF
TRBV5-1	TRBJ2-7	CASSLDGYEQYF
TRBV15	TRBJ2-5	CATSTRRGGLETQYF
TRBV5-1	TRBJ2-1	CASSPPSGINYNEQFF
TRBV6-2/TRBV6-3	TRBJ2-7	CASSGGDHEQYF
TRBV27	TRBJ2-1	CASGQGTYNEQFF
TRBV7-6	TRBJ2-5	CASSLGDRNQETQYF
TRBV6-4	TRBJ2-3	CASSDSPDTQYF
TRBV12-3/TRBV12-4	TRBJ2-1	CASKSGNNEQFF
TRBV18	TRBJ2-7	CASSPLAVVSYEQYF
TRBV6-5	TRBJ2-3	CASSYLRGVDTDTQYF